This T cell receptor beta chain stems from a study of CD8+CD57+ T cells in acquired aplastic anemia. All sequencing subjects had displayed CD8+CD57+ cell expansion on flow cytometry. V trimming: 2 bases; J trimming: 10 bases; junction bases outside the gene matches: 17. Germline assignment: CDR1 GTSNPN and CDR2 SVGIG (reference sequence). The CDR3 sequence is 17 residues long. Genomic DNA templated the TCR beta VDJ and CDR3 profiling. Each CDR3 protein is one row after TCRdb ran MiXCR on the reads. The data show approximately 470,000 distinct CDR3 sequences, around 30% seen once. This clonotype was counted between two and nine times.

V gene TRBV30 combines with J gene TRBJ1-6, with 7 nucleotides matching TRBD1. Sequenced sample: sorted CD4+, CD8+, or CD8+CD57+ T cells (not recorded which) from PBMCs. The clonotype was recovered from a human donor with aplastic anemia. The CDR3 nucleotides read TGTGCCTGGAGTAAAACCCATCAGCAGGGGGGAGGGTCACCCCTCCACTTT. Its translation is CAWSKTHQQGGGSPLHF.